This T cell receptor beta chain was documented in a study of T cell responses to AZD1222 COVID-19 vaccine. Sequencing used immunoSEQ multiplex PCR; TCRdb keeps in-frame clones, though not all of them. The repertoire has 85,000 to 100,000 clones, less than 90% of them found once; the top ten carry approximately 5.2%. This TCR was recovered from an adult who received the AZD1222 COVID-19 vaccine. The material sequenced was peripheral blood, taken 28 days after the second AZD1222 dose.

The CDR3 region is CASSPQGDYGYTF. DNA of the CDR3: TGTGCCAGCAGTCCTCAGGGAGACTATGGCTACACCTTC. The gene calls are TRBV2 and TRBJ1-2; D might be TRBD1 (5 bases). Trimming shortened V by 5 bases and J by 3 bases, and 10 bases separated the two germline ends. From germline, CDR1 is SNHLY and CDR2 FYNNEI. The length of the CDR3 is 13 residues.